The 9 T cell receptor beta chains below were found in one sample sequenced in a study of cytomegalovirus exposure and HLA in healthy donors. Some clones are missing from TCRdb's copy, which holds only in-frame ones; the method was immunoSEQ multiplex PCR. The table has about 110,000 clones, around 85% seen once. Source material: PBMCs. The source is a woman in her late teens or twenties in good health and CMV-seronegative.

This clone has more than one count but fewer than ten. V and J are TRBV10-1 and TRBJ1-3; 8 bases agree with TRBD1. The J segment lost 1 base and the V segment lost 4 bases, leaving 9 bases of the junction unmatched. CDR1 is WNHNN and CDR2 is SYGVQD in the germline V gene (reference sequence). This CDR3 comprises 17 residues. The DNA for the CDR3 is TGCGCCAGCAGTGCCCCGGACAGGGTTGTGTCTGGAAACACCATATATTTT. This encodes CASSAPDRVVSGNTIYF.

The gene calls are TRBV27 and TRBJ2-1; maybe TRBD1 (7 bases). The germline V and J ends were trimmed by 4 bases and 1 base, with 11 bases remaining between them. Germline lookup yields CDR1 MNHEY and CDR2 SMNVEV (reference sequence). This CDR3 spans 15 amino acids. The CDR3: CASSYQGGSYNEQFF. For the CDR3, the DNA is TGTGCCAGCAGTTACCAGGGGGGTTCCTACAATGAGCAGTTCTTC.

The J gene is TRBJ2-7, the V gene TRBV11-2, with 7 bases matching TRBD1. The CDR3 covers 15 residues. Germline CDR1 is SGHAT and CDR2 is FQNNGV. The V and J ends lost 1 base and 3 bases, in that order; junction bases with no gene match: 6. As DNA, the CDR3 is TGTGCCAGCAGCTTAGTGGGGACAGTCAGCTACGAGCAGTACTTC. It translates to CASSLVGTVSYEQYF.

The chain links TRBV10-2 to TRBJ2-5; 9 nucleotides line up with TRBD2. Germline CDR1 WSHSY, CDR2 SAAADI. The V segment lost 4 bases and the J segment 5 bases; nucleotides outside the gene matches: 5. CDR3 length: 14 residues. Here the CDR3 reads CASSVAGGPETQYF. The CDR3 DNA reads TGCGCCAGCAGTGTGGCGGGGGGGCCTGAGACCCAGTACTTC.

On this clone: A read error may explain this, as a much larger clone is one base away. The V and J genes are TRBV2 and TRBJ2-7, with D uncertain. Trimming pared 1 base from V and 2 bases from J, leaving 6 bases between. CDR1 SNHLY and CDR2 FYNNEI come from the germline V gene. The CDR3 extends over 13 amino acids. The CDR3 loop reads CASSEGQTYEQYF. The CDR3 bases are TGTGCCAGCAGTGAAGGGCAGACCTACGAGCAGTACTTC.

V and J are TRBV6-5 and TRBJ2-3, with D unresolved. The CDR3 extends over 16 amino acids. Looked up from germline, CDR1 is MNHEY and CDR2 is SVGAGI. The V end was cut by 2 bases, the J end by 0 bases, with 12 bases between. CDR3 residues: CASSYQSGTSTDTQYF. The CDR3 region has the DNA TGTGCCAGCAGTTACCAGTCGGGTACTAGCACAGATACGCAGTATTTT.

V usage is TRBV7-2 and J usage is TRBJ2-1; 15 bases agree with TRBD2. The germline CDR1 and CDR2 sequences are SGHTA and FQGNSA. The CDR3 length is 17 residues. The V and J ends lost 6 bases and 5 bases, in that order; junction bases with no gene match: 8. DNA of the CDR3: TGTGCCAGCAGTCCGGGACTAGCGGGGGGCTCGCACAATGAGCAGTTCTTC. Encoded protein: CASSPGLAGGSHNEQFF.

The genes are TRBV27 and TRBJ2-5, with 7 bases that match TRBD1. CDR3 size: 15 residues. The V and J ends lost 6 bases and 5 bases, in that order; junction bases with no gene match: 12. Germline CDR1 MNHEY, CDR2 SMNVEV (reference sequence). CDR3 nucleotides: TGTGCCAGCAGGGGGTTTGGGACAGAGACGGAGACCCAGTACTTC. Translating gives CASRGFGTETETQYF.

The chain joins TRBV5-4 to TRBJ2-1; TRBD2 matches at 9 bases. J lost 4 bases, V lost 3 bases, and 11 bases had no gene match. Germline loops: CDR1 SGHNT, CDR2 YYREEE (reference sequence). The CDR3 totals 17 residues. In DNA form, the CDR3 reads TGTGCCAGCAGCTCCGGGAGCGGGGGGACAGAATACAATGAGCAGTTCTTC. This codes for CASSSGSGGTEYNEQFF.